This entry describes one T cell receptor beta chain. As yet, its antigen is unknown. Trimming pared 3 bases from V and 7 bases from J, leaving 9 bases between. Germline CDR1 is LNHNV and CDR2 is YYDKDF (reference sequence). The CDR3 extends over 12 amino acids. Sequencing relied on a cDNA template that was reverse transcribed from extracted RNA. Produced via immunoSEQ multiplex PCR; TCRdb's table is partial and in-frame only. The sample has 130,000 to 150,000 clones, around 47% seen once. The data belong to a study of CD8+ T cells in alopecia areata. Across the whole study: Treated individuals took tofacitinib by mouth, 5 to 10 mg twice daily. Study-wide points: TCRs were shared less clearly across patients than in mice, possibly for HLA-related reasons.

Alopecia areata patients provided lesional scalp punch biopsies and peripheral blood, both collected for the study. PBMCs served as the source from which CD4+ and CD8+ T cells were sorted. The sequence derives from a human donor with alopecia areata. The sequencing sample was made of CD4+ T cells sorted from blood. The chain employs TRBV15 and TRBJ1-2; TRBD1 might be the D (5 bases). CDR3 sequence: CATSSQGSGYTF. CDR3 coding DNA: TGTGCCACCAGCAGCCAGGGCTCTGGCTACACCTTC.